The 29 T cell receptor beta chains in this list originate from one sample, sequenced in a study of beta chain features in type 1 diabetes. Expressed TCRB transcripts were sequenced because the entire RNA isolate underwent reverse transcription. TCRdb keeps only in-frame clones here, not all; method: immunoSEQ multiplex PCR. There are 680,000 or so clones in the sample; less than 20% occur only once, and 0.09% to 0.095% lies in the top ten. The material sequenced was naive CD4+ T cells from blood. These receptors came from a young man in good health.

CDR3 DNA: TGTGCCAGCAGTGTGACAGATAGCAATCAGCCCCAGCATTTT. This codes for CASSVTDSNQPQHF. This chain connects TRBV6-1 to TRBJ1-5, with D possibly matching TRBD1 (5 bases). Trimming left V 4 bases short and J 0 bases short, with 7 bases between. The CDR3 runs to 14 residues. Germline values: CDR1 MNHNS, CDR2 SASEGT.

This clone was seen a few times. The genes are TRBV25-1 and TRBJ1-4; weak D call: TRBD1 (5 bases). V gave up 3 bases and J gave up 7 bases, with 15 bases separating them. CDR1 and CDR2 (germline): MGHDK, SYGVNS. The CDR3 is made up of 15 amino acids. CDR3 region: CASSEVSGISEKLFF. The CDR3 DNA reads TGTGCCAGCAGTGAGGTCTCAGGGATCAGTGAAAAACTGTTTTTT.

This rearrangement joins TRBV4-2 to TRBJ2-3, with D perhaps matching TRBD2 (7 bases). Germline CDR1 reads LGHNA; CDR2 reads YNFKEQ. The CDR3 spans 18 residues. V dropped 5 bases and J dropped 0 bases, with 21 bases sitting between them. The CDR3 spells CASSSPQGTTKSTDTQYF. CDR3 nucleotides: TGTGCCAGCAGCTCCCCCCAGGGGACTACCAAGAGCACAGATACGCAGTATTTT.

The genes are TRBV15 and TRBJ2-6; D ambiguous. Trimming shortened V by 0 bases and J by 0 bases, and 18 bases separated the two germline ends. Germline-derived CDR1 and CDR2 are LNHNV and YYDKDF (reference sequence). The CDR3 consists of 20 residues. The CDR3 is CATSREWTFESYSGANVLTF. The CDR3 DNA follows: TGTGCCACCAGCAGAGAGTGGACCTTTGAGTCCTACTCTGGGGCCAACGTCCTGACTTTC.

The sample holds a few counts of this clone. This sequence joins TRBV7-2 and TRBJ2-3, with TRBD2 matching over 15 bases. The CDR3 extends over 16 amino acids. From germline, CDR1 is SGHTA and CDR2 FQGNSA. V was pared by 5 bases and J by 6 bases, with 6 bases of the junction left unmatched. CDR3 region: CASSPRTSGRADTQYF. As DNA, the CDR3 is TGTGCCAGCAGCCCCCGGACTAGCGGGAGGGCGGATACGCAGTATTTT.

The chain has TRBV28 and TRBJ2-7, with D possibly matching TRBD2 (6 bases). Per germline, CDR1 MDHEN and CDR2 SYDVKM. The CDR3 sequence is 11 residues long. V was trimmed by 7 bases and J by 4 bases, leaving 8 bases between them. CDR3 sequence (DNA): TGTGCCAGCAACGGACTATACGAGCAGTACTTC. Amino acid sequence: CASNGLYEQYF.

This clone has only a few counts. CDR3 protein: CASRGTGNTEAFF. CDR3 bases: TGTGCCAGCAGAGGGACAGGGAACACTGAAGCTTTCTTT. This chain connects TRBV2 to TRBJ1-1, with TRBD1 identical over 8 bases. There are 13 residues in the CDR3. The germline V gene encodes CDR1 SNHLY and CDR2 FYNNEI. V was clipped by 6 bases and J by 1 base; unmatched bases: 1.

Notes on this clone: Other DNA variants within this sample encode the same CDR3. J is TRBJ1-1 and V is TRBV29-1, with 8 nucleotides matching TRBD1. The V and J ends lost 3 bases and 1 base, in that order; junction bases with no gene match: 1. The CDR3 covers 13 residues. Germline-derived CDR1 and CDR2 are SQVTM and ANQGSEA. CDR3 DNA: TGCAGCGTTGACAGGGGGCGGAACACTGAAGCTTTCTTT. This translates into CSVDRGRNTEAFF.

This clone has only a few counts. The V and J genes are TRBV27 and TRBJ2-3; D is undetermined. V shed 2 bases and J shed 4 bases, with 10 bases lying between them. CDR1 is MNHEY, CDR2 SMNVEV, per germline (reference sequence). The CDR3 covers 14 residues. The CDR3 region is CASSLMGSADTQYF. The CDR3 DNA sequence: TGTGCCAGCAGTTTAATGGGTAGTGCAGATACGCAGTATTTT.

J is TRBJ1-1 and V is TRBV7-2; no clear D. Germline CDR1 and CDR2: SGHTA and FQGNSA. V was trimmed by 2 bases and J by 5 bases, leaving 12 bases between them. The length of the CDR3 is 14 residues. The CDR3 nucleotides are TGTGCCAGCAGCTTAAATGGCCGGACGACTGAAGCTTTCTTT. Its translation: CASSLNGRTTEAFF.

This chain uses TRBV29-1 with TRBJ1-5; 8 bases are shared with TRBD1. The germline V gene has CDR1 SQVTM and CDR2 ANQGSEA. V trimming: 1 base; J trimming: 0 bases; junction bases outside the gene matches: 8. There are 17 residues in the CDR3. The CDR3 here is CSVEGSWTGYSNQPQHF. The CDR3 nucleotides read TGCAGCGTTGAAGGTAGCTGGACAGGGTATAGCAATCAGCCCCAGCATTTT.

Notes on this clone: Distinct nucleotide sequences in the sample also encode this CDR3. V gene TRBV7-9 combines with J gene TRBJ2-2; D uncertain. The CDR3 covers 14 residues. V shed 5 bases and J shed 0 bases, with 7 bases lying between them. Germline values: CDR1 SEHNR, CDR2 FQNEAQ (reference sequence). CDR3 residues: CASSLGSNTGELFF. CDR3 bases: TGTGCCAGCAGCCTCGGGTCGAACACCGGGGAGCTGTTTTTT.

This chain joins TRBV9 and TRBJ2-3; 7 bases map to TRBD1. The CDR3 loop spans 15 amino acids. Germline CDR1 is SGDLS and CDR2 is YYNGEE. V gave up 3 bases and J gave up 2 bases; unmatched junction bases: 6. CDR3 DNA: TGTGCCAGCAGCGGAGGGACAGCGCCCACAGATACGCAGTATTTT. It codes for CASSGGTAPTDTQYF.

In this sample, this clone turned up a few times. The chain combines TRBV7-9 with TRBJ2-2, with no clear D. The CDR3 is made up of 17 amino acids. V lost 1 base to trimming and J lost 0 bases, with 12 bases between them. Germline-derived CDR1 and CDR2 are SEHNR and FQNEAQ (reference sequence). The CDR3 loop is CASSLGRWRPNTGELFF. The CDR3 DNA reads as TGTGCCAGCAGCTTAGGCAGGTGGCGGCCGAACACCGGGGAGCTGTTTTTT.

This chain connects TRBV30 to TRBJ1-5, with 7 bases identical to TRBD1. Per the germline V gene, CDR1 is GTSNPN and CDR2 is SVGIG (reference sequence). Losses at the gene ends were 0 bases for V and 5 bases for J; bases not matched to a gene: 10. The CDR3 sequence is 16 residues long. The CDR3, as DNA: TGTGCCTGGAGTGTAGGAGCGACAGGGACGTATCAGCCCCAGCATTTT. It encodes CAWSVGATGTYQPQHF.

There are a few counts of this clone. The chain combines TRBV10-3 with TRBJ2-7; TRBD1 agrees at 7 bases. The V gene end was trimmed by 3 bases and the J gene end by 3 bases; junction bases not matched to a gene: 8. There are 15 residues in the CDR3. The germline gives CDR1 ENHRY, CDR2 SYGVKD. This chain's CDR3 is CAISDPGTVSYEQYF. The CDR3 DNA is TGTGCCATCAGTGACCCCGGGACAGTCAGCTACGAGCAGTACTTC.

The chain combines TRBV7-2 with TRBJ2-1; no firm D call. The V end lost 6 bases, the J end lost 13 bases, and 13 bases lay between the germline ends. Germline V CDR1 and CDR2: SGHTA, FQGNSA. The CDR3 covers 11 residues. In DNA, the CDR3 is TGTGCCAGCAGTTACACCGGGCCTCAGTTCTTC. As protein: CASSYTGPQFF.

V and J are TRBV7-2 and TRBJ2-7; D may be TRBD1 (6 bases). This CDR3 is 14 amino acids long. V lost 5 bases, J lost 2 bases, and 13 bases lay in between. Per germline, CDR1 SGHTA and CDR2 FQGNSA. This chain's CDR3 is CASSRDTGAYEQYF. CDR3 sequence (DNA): TGTGCCAGCAGCCGGGACACCGGGGCCTACGAGCAGTACTTC. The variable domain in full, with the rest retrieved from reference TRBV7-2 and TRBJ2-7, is GAGVSQSPSNKVTEKGKDVELRCDPISGHTALYWYRQSLGQGLEFLIYFQGNSAPDKSGLPSDRFSAERTGGSVSTLTIQRTQQEDSAVYLCASSRDTGAYEQYFGPGTRLTVT.

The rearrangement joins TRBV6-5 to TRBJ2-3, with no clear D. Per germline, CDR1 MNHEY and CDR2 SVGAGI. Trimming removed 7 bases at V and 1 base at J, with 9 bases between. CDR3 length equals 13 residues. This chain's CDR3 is CASTLSGTDTQYF. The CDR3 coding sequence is TGTGCCAGCACCTTAAGTGGCACAGATACGCAGTATTTT.

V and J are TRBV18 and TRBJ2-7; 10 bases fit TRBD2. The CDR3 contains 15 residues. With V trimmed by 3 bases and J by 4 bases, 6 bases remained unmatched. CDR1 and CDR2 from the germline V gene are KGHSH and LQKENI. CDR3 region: CASSPTSGMDYEQYF. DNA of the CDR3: TGTGCCAGCTCACCCACTAGCGGGATGGATTACGAGCAGTACTTC.

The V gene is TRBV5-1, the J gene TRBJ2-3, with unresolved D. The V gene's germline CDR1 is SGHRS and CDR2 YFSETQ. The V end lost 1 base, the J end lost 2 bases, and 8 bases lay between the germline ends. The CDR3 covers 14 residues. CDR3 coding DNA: TGCGCCAGCAGCTTGTCCATACTCACAGATACGCAGTATTTT. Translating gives CASSLSILTDTQYF.

CDR3 amino acids: CASSPPNRLDNEQFF. The CDR3 nucleotides read TGTGCCAGCTCACCACCGAATAGGTTAGACAATGAGCAGTTCTTC. This chain joins TRBV18 and TRBJ2-1; no clear D gene. Trimming removed 0 bases at V and 5 bases at J, with 11 bases between. This CDR3 has 15 residues. CDR1 is KGHSH and CDR2 is LQKENI in the germline V gene.

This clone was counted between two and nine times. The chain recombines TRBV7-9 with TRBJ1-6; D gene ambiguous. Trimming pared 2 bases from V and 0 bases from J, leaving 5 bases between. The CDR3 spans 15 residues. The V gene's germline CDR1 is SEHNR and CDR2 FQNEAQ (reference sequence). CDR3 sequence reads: CASSLRSSYNSPLHF. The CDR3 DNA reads TGTGCCAGCAGCTTAAGAAGCTCCTATAATTCACCCCTCCACTTT.

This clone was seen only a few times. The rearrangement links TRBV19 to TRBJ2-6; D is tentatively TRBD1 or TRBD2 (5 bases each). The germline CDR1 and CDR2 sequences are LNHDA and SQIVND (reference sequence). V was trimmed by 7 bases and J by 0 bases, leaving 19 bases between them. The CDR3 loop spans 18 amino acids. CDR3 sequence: CASTKPRVGASGANVLTF. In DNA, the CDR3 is TGTGCCAGTACCAAACCTCGGGTCGGGGCCTCTGGGGCCAACGTCCTGACTTTC.

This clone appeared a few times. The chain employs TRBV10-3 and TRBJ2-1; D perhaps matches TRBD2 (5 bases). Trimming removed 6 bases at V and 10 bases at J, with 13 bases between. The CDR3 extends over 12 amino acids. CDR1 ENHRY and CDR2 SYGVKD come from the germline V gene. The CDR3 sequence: CAIRAPGEEQFF. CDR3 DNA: TGTGCCATCAGAGCCCCTGGGGAGGAGCAGTTCTTC.

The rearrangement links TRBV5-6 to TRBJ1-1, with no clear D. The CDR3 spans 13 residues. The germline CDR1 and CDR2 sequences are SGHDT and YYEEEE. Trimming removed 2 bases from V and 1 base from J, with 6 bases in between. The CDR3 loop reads CASSFLPNTEAFF. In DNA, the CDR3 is TGTGCCAGCAGCTTTTTACCGAACACTGAAGCTTTCTTT.

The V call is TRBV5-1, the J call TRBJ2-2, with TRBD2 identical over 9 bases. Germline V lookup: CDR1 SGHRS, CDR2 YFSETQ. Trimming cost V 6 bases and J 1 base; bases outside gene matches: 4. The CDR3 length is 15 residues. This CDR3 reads CASKSSGENTGELFF. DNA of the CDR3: TGCGCCAGCAAATCTAGCGGGGAGAACACCGGGGAGCTGTTTTTT.

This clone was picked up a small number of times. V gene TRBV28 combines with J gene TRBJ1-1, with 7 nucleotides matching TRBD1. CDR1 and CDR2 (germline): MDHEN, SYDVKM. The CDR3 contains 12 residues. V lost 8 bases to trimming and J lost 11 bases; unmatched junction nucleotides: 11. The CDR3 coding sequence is TGTGCCAGCGAGGGGGCGGAGAAAAGCGCTTTCTTT. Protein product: CASEGAEKSAFF. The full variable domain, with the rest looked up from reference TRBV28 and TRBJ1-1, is DVKVTQSSRYLVKRTGEKVFLECVQDMDHENMFWYRQDPGLGLRLIYFSYDVKMKEKGDIPEGYSVSREKKERFSLILESASTNQTSMYLCASEGAEKSAFFGQGTRLTVV.

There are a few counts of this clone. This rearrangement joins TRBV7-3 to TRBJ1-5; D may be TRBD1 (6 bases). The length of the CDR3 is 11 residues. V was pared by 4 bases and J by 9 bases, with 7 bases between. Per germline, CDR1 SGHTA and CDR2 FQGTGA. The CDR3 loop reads CASSSRGPQHF. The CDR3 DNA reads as TGTGCCAGCAGCTCCAGGGGGCCCCAGCATTTT.